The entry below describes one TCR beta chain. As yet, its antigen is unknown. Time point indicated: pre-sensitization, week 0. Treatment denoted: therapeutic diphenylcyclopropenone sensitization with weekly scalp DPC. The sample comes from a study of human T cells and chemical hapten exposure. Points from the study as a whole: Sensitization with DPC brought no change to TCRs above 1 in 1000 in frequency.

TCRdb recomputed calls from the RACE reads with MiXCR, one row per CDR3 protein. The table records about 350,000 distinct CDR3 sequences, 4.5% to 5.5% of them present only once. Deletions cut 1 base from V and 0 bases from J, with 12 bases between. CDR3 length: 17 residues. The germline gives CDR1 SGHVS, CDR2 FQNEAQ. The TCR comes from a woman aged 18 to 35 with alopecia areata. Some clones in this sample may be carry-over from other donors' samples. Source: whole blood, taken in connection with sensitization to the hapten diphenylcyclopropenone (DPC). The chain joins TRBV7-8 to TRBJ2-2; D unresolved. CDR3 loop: CASSLGGGVPNTGELFF. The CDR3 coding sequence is TGTGCCAGCAGCTTAGGAGGTGGCGTACCGAACACCGGGGAGCTGTTTTTT. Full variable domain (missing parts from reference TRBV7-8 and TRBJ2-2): GAGVSQSPRYKVAKRGQDVALRCDPISGHVSLFWYQQALGQGPEFLTYFQNEAQLDKSGLPSDRFFAERPEGSVSTLKIQRTQQEDSAVYLCASSLGGGVPNTGELFFGEGSRLTVL.